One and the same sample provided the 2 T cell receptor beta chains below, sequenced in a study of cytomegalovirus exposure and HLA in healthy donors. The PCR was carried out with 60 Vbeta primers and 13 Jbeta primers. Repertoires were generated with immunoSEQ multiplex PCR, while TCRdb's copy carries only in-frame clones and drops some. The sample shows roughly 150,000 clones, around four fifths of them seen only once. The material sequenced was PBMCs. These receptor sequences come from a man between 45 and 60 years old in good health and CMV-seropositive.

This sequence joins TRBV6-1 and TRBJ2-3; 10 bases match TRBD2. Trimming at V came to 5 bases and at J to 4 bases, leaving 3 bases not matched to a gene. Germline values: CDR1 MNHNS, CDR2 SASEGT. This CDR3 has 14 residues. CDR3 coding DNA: TGTGCCAGCAGTCCGGGACTAGCGTCAGATACGCAGTATTTT. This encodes CASSPGLASDTQYF.

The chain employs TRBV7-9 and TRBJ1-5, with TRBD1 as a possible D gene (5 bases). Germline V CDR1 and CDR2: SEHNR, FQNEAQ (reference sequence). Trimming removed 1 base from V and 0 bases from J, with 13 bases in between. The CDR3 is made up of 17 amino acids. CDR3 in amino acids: CASSLGAGEYSNQPQHF. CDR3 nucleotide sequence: TGTGCCAGCAGCTTAGGGGCGGGGGAGTATAGCAATCAGCCCCAGCATTTT.